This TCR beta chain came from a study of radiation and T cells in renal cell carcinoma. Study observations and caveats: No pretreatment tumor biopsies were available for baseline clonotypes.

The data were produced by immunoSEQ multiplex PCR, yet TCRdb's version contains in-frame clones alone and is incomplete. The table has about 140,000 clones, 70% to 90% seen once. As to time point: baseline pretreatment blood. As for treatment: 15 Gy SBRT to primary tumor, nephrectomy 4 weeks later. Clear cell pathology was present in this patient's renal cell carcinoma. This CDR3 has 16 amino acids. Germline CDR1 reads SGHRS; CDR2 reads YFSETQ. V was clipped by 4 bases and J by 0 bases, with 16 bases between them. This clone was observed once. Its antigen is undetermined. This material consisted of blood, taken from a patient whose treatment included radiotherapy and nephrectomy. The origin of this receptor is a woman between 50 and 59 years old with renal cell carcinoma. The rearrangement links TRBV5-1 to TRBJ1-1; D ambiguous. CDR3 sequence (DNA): TGCGCCAGCAGCCCACGGACGAGCGGTGTGAACACTGAAGCTTTCTTT. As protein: CASSPRTSGVNTEAFF.